The rows below give T cell receptor beta chains drawn from one sample of a study of T cell responses to AZD1222 COVID-19 vaccine. Here immunoSEQ multiplex PCR was the method, and the copy in TCRdb shows in-frame clones only, minus some. Of approximately 99,000 clones listed, around nine tenths are singletons. This specimen consisted of peripheral blood, obtained on day 0 of AZD1222 vaccination. These receptors came from an adult in good health. The conserved cysteine and the conserved F or W are not part of the CDR3 here.

TRBV5-1	ASSLGVNQPQH
TRBV10-3	AISEPSWRGNTGELF
TRBV12-5	ASGLDLAGGETQY
TRBV6-2/TRBV6-3	ASSPLAGGAGNEQF
TRBV6-1	ASSEQLNTGELF
TRBV7-2	ASSSQGPPGNTIY
TRBV3-1/TRBV3-2	ASSQTGNNEQF
TRBV14	ASSQDWTGPSF
TRBV7-3	ASSLLAGSDTQY
TRBV7-9	ASSQPGLQAF
TRBV18	ASSPTQTGFEAF